This T cell receptor (beta chain) came from a study of neurological immune-mediated disorders. Trimming left V 2 bases short and J 0 bases short, with 4 bases between. This CDR3 comprises 13 residues. CDR1 and CDR2 (germline): SGHNT, YENEEA. This clonotype was recorded many times. TCRdb recomputed calls from the 5' RACE reads with MiXCR, one row per CDR3 protein. The sample lists roughly 41,000 distinct CDR3 sequences, around 2% occurring once. Sequenced material: PBMCs. This chain joins TRBV11-3 and TRBJ1-1; unclear D gene. This TCR was recovered from a woman in her thirties or forties with multiple sclerosis. The chain's CDR3 is CASSLSVNTEAFF. The CDR3 DNA is TGTGCCAGCAGCTTATCCGTGAACACTGAAGCTTTCTTT. Variable domain in full (rest from reference TRBV11-3 and TRBJ1-1): EAGVVQSPRYKIIEKKQPVAFWCNPISGHNTLYWYLQNLGQGPELLIRYENEEAVDDSQLPKDRFSAERLKGVDSTLKIQPAELGDSAVYLCASSLSVNTEAFFGQGTRLTVV.